A single sample is the source of the 31 T cell receptor beta chains below, sequenced in a study of CD8+ T cells in alopecia areata. Treatment in this sample: oral pan-JAK inhibitor, 5-10 mg twice daily. Once RNA had been extracted, it was reverse transcribed into cDNA to act as the sequencing template. Profiling relied on immunoSEQ multiplex PCR, and the TCRdb table lists in-frame clones only, not all of them. The table records 95,000 to 150,000 clones, approximately 53% of them present only once. The sample consisted of CD4+ T cells sorted from blood, taken at week 4, from a patient treated with tofacitinib. All receptors derive from a human donor with alopecia areata.

The gene calls are TRBV7-3 and TRBJ1-1; possibly TRBD1 for D (6 bases). The CDR3 has 14 amino acids. Trimming stripped 5 bases from V and 4 bases from J, with 14 bases between. CDR1 is SGHTA, CDR2 FQGTGA, per germline. The CDR3 DNA sequence: TGTGCCAGCAGCACCCTTAAGGGGGGCACTGAAGCTTTCTTT. Its translation: CASSTLKGGTEAFF.

The chain uses TRBV15 and TRBJ2-5; D not certain. The CDR3 loop spans 14 amino acids. Germline V gene sequence: CDR1 LNHNV, CDR2 YYDKDF (reference sequence). Trimming removed 0 bases at V and 2 bases at J, with 7 bases between. The CDR3 DNA follows: TGTGCCACCAGCAGAGATTCCGGACAAGAGACCCAGTACTTC. Protein: CATSRDSGQETQYF.

The chain joins TRBV19 to TRBJ2-7; weak D call: TRBD2 (6 bases). The CDR3 runs 13 residues. Germline-derived CDR1 and CDR2 are LNHDA and SQIVND (reference sequence). V gave up 6 bases and J gave up 2 bases, with 11 bases separating them. The DNA for the CDR3 is TGTGCCAGTAGCCGGGGGACCCCCTACGAGCAGTACTTC. Translation: CASSRGTPYEQYF.

J is TRBJ1-5 and V is TRBV6-5; D not resolved. The CDR3 has 14 residues. CDR1 and CDR2 (germline): MNHEY, SVGAGI. Trimming removed 0 bases at V and 7 bases at J, with 10 bases between. DNA of the CDR3: TGTGCCAGCAGTTACTCGGCGCGTCAACAGCCCCAGCATTTT. Residues: CASSYSARQQPQHF.

This clone was seen only a few times. This sequence joins TRBV29-1 and TRBJ2-2; D possibly matches TRBD1 or TRBD2 (5 bases each). Germline V gene lookup returns CDR1 SQVTM and CDR2 ANQGSEA. V was pared by 3 bases and J by 5 bases, with 16 bases between. This CDR3 contains 15 residues. The DNA for the CDR3 is TGCAGCGTTGAGGTTCAGGGAGTGAAAACCGGGGAGCTGTTTTTT. As protein: CSVEVQGVKTGELFF.

The chain links TRBV23-1 to TRBJ1-6; D is unresolved. TRBV23-1 is placed among ORFs of uncertain function. V was shortened by 0 bases and J by 9 bases, with 18 bases between the two germline ends. The CDR3 length is 17 residues. The CDR3: CASSQSVREWRSSPLHF. The CDR3 nucleotides are TGCGCCAGCAGTCAATCCGTGCGGGAGTGGCGGAGTTCACCCCTCCACTTT.

This clone has just a few counts. The J gene is TRBJ1-2, the V gene TRBV7-9; TRBD1 matches 9 bases. This CDR3 is 18 amino acids long. V dropped 1 base and J dropped 6; count of bases not matched to a gene: 15. CDR1 and CDR2 from the germline V gene are SEHNR and FQNEAQ (reference sequence). The CDR3 DNA reads as TGTGCCAGCAGCTTAGATCGCGGACAGGGGTCCCTAAGGAATGGCTACACCTTC. Its protein is CASSLDRGQGSLRNGYTF.

This chain connects TRBV7-9 to TRBJ2-3, with D uncertain. CDR1 SEHNR and CDR2 FQNEAQ come from the germline V gene (reference sequence). The CDR3 covers 13 residues. V was clipped by 5 bases and J by 4 bases, with 10 bases between them. CDR3 amino acids: CASSPKWADTQYF. The DNA for the CDR3 is TGTGCCAGCAGCCCTAAGTGGGCAGATACGCAGTATTTT.

This chain uses TRBV6-5 with TRBJ2-5; possibly TRBD2 for D (6 bases). The V gene's germline CDR1 is MNHEY and CDR2 SVGAGI. There are 12 residues in the CDR3. V lost 11 bases to trimming and J lost 1 base, with 11 bases between them. The CDR3 sequence: CAAWRAQETQYF. The CDR3 bases are TGTGCCGCTTGGAGGGCCCAAGAGACCCAGTACTTC.

This clone was counted a few times. V and J are TRBV19 and TRBJ2-5, with D unresolved. The CDR3 runs 12 residues. Trimming stripped 6 bases from V and 5 bases from J, with 10 bases between. In germline, CDR1 is LNHDA, CDR2 SQIVND (reference sequence). The CDR3 nucleotides read TGTGCCAGTAGGCAAGCTGGGGAGACCCAGTACTTC. This encodes CASRQAGETQYF.

The chain joins TRBV14 to TRBJ2-1; D assignment may be TRBD1 or TRBD2 (5 bases each). Trimming removed 4 bases at V and 8 bases at J, with 12 bases between. This CDR3 is 13 amino acids long. CDR1 is SGHDN, CDR2 FVKESK, per germline. CDR3 sequence: CASSRVWDHEQFF. In DNA, the CDR3 is TGTGCCAGCAGCCGTGTCTGGGACCATGAGCAGTTCTTC.

This clone was counted a few times. J is TRBJ1-1 and V is TRBV7-9, with unresolved D. V was cut by 4 bases and J by 0 bases, with 15 bases left in between. This CDR3 comprises 16 residues. Germline-derived CDR1 and CDR2 are SEHNR and FQNEAQ (reference sequence). The CDR3 DNA reads TGTGCCAGCAGCTCGGCCCCTACAGCGATGAACACTGAAGCTTTCTTT. Protein sequence: CASSSAPTAMNTEAFF.

As to this clone: This sample includes further DNA sequences coding for the same CDR3. V gene TRBV7-9 combines with J gene TRBJ2-1; no clear D gene. V shed 1 base and J shed 5 bases, with 6 bases lying between them. The CDR3 has 13 residues. The germline gives CDR1 SEHNR, CDR2 FQNEAQ (reference sequence). The CDR3 nucleotides are TGTGCCAGCAGCTTAGGAGCAAACAATGAGCAGTTCTTC. Translation: CASSLGANNEQFF. Full variable domain (rest looked up from reference TRBV7-9 and TRBJ2-1): DTGVSQNPRHKITKRGQNVTFRCDPISEHNRLYWYRQTLGQGPEFLTYFQNEAQLEKSRLLSDRFSAERPKGSFSTLEIQRTEQGDSAMYLCASSLGANNEQFFGPGTRLTVL.

The J gene is TRBJ2-3, the V gene TRBV29-1; a weak D match, TRBD1 (6 bases). CDR3 size: 13 residues. Trimming shortened V by 1 base and J by 12 bases, and 17 bases separated the two germline ends. CDR1 is SQVTM, CDR2 ANQGSEA, per germline. DNA for the CDR3: TGCAGCGTTGAAGTCGGAAAAGGGGGTTCCCAGTATTTT. As protein: CSVEVGKGGSQYF.

The gene calls are TRBV7-9 and TRBJ2-5; D is uncertain. Germline CDR1 reads SEHNR; CDR2 reads FQNEAQ (reference sequence). The CDR3 covers 16 residues. V was cut by 2 bases and J by 1 base, with 14 bases left in between. CDR3 sequence reads: CASSLLSTAGQETQYF. CDR3 DNA: TGTGCCAGCAGCTTATTGTCGACGGCAGGCCAAGAGACCCAGTACTTC. Using reference TRBV7-9 and TRBJ2-5 for the parts outside the CDR3, the full variable domain is DTGVSQNPRHKITKRGQNVTFRCDPISEHNRLYWYRQTLGQGPEFLTYFQNEAQLEKSRLLSDRFSAERPKGSFSTLEIQRTEQGDSAMYLCASSLLSTAGQETQYFGPGTRLLVL.

V and J are TRBV15 and TRBJ1-2, with D perhaps matching TRBD1 (5 bases). V was cut by 2 bases and J by 8 bases, with 9 bases left in between. The CDR3 is made up of 12 amino acids. CDR1 and CDR2 (germline): LNHNV, YYDKDF (reference sequence). CDR3 protein: CATSRQGFGYTF. DNA of the CDR3: TGTGCCACCAGCAGACAGGGTTTCGGCTACACCTTC.

V gene TRBV5-6 combines with J gene TRBJ1-6; D gene uncertain. The ends were cut back, 4 bases at V and 7 bases at J, with 12 bases in the middle. The germline V gene encodes CDR1 SGHDT and CDR2 YYEEEE. This CDR3 contains 14 residues. CDR3 region: CASSPIQNNSPLHF. Here the CDR3 DNA reads TGTGCCAGCAGCCCGATACAGAACAATTCACCCCTCCACTTT. The full variable domain, completed using reference TRBV5-6 and TRBJ1-6, is DAGVTQSPTHLIKTRGQQVTLRCSPKSGHDTVSWYQQALGQGPQFIFQYYEEEERQRGNFPDRFSGHQFPNYSSELNVNALLLGDSALYLCASSPIQNNSPLHFGNGTRLTVT.

The rearrangement uses TRBV28 and TRBJ2-4; D may be TRBD1 (6 bases). CDR1 and CDR2 (germline): MDHEN, SYDVKM. V lost 2 bases, J lost 2 bases, and 16 bases lay in between. This CDR3 spans 17 amino acids. In nucleotides, the CDR3 is TGTGCCAGCAGTTTAACCCCAACGGACAGCACCAAAAACATTCAGTACTTC. Translating it yields CASSLTPTDSTKNIQYF.

This clone is medium-sized by share. The CDR3 nucleotides read TGTGCCAGCAGCTACCTCGGGATCTCCTACGAGCAGTACTTC. Translated, it gives CASSYLGISYEQYF. The genes are TRBV7-9 and TRBJ2-7; D is perhaps TRBD2 (5 bases). Germline V gene data show CDR1 as SEHNR and CDR2 as FQNEAQ (reference sequence). CDR3 length: 14 residues. V dropped 4 bases and J dropped 0 bases, with 10 bases sitting between them.

This clone was seen a handful of times. The identical CDR3 is also encoded by other nucleotide sequences in the sample. The CDR3 sequence: CSVGSYEQYF. The DNA for the CDR3 is TGCAGCGTTGGTTCCTACGAGCAGTACTTC. This chain joins TRBV29-1 and TRBJ2-7; D not resolved. Germline values: CDR1 SQVTM, CDR2 ANQGSEA. The CDR3 is 10 amino acids. Trimming removed 4 bases at V and 1 base at J, with 2 bases between.

The CDR3 nucleotides are TGTGCCAGCAGCTTGCAGGGTAGCTCCTACAATGAGCAGTTCTTC. This gives the protein CASSLQGSSYNEQFF. J is TRBJ2-1 and V is TRBV5-4; D might be TRBD1 (5 bases). V gave up 1 base and J gave up 0 bases, with 8 bases separating them. The CDR3 covers 15 residues. Germline V gene lookup returns CDR1 SGHNT and CDR2 YYREEE (reference sequence).

The rearrangement links TRBV29-1 to TRBJ2-1; D gene unclear. V was clipped by 4 bases and J by 3 bases, with 10 bases between them. Looked up from germline, CDR1 is SQVTM and CDR2 is ANQGSEA. The CDR3 is 13 residues long. Here the CDR3 reads CSVVHDIYNEQFF. The DNA for the CDR3 is TGCAGCGTTGTCCATGACATCTACAATGAGCAGTTCTTC.

The J gene is TRBJ2-3, the V gene TRBV19; D is ambiguous. Looked up from germline, CDR1 is LNHDA and CDR2 is SQIVND (reference sequence). V was clipped by 5 bases and J by 4 bases, with 10 bases between them. The CDR3 loop spans 13 amino acids. The CDR3 DNA reads TGTGCCAGTAGTCCCAGCTTAGCAGATACGCAGTATTTT. It translates to CASSPSLADTQYF.

The J gene is TRBJ2-1, the V gene TRBV29-1; no firm D call. Germline CDR1 and CDR2: SQVTM and ANQGSEA. The CDR3 contains 11 residues. Trimming took off 6 bases at V and 2 bases at J, with 5 bases between the two ends. CDR3: CSVHTYNEQFF. For the CDR3, the DNA is TGCAGCGTCCACACCTACAATGAGCAGTTCTTC.

This clone has more than one count but fewer than ten. The rearrangement joins TRBV5-4 to TRBJ2-2, with 11 bases matching TRBD2. V gave up 4 bases and J gave up 2 bases; unmatched junction bases: 4. Germline loops: CDR1 SGHNT, CDR2 YYREEE (reference sequence). The CDR3 runs to 16 residues. This CDR3 reads CASSPGLAANTGELFF. In DNA form, the CDR3 reads TGTGCCAGCAGCCCGGGACTAGCGGCCAACACCGGGGAGCTGTTTTTT.

V gene TRBV9 combines with J gene TRBJ2-5; 12 bases match TRBD2. The length of the CDR3 is 16 residues. Germline V gives CDR1 SGDLS, CDR2 YYNGEE. V trimming: 0 bases; J trimming: 4 bases; junction bases outside the gene matches: 4. CDR3 in amino acids: CASSVETSGSRETQYF. In nucleotides, the CDR3 is TGTGCCAGCAGCGTAGAGACTAGCGGGAGTCGAGAGACCCAGTACTTC.

The V gene is TRBV5-1, the J gene TRBJ1-2; 9 bases align to TRBD1. J gave up 4 bases and V 3 bases, and 10 bases lay outside the gene matches. This CDR3 is 16 amino acids long. The V gene's germline CDR1 is SGHRS and CDR2 YFSETQ. CDR3 residues: CASSSGTGSAIYGYTF. As DNA, the CDR3 is TGCGCCAGCAGCTCCGGGACAGGGAGCGCGATCTATGGCTACACCTTC.

The CDR3 loop reads CASSIKGVAPYNEQFF. In nucleotides, the CDR3 is TGTGCCAGCAGCATTAAAGGGGTCGCGCCATACAATGAGCAGTTCTTC. The gene calls are TRBV5-4 and TRBJ2-1; a weak D match, TRBD1 (5 bases). The length of the CDR3 is 16 residues. Germline V gene lookup returns CDR1 SGHNT and CDR2 YYREEE (reference sequence). Trimming removed 4 bases at V and 4 bases at J, with 18 bases between.

J is TRBJ2-7 and V is TRBV7-2, with TRBD2 matching 10 bases. V trimming: 7 bases; J trimming: 4 bases; junction bases outside the gene matches: 7. The CDR3 runs 14 residues. From germline, CDR1 is SGHTA and CDR2 FQGNSA. The CDR3 bases are TGTGCCAGCACCCGCTCTAGCGGGAGATACGAGCAGTACTTC. Amino acids: CASTRSSGRYEQYF.

This clone has more than one count but fewer than ten. V usage is TRBV7-9 and J usage is TRBJ2-1; no clear D. CDR1 is SEHNR, CDR2 FQNEAQ, per germline (reference sequence). The CDR3 is made up of 13 amino acids. V lost 1 base, J lost 1 base, and 2 bases lay in between. Here the CDR3 reads CASSLGSYNEQFF. The DNA for the CDR3 is TGTGCCAGCAGCTTAGGATCCTACAATGAGCAGTTCTTC.

A few counts support this clone. The chain employs TRBV6-5 and TRBJ2-7, with 8 bases matching TRBD1. CDR3 length: 15 residues. V lost 4 bases and J lost 0; bases outside the gene matches: 5. Germline values: CDR1 MNHEY, CDR2 SVGAGI. For the CDR3, the DNA is TGTGCCAGCAGTTCCCCGGGACAGGACTCCTACGAGCAGTACTTC. Protein sequence: CASSSPGQDSYEQYF.